This entry describes one TCR beta chain. The CDR3 is 13 residues long. The J segment lost 13 bases and the V segment lost 2 bases, leaving 5 bases of the junction unmatched. CDR1 and CDR2 from the germline V gene are LGHDT and YNNKEL (reference sequence). This specimen belongs to a study of patients and donors after allogeneic stem cell transplantation. Each CDR3 protein gets one entry after TCRdb re-called the RT-PCR reads with MiXCR. Of 900,000 to 1,000,000 distinct CDR3 sequences listed, about 20% are singletons. This chain joins TRBV3-1 and TRBJ2-1, with 10 bases lining up with TRBD2. The TCR originated in a human donor who was either an allogeneic HSCT recipient or a stem cell or donor lymphocyte infusion donor (not recorded which). It is not recorded whose cells these are; they may come from a transplant donor. Material: blood, either unsorted or a sorted T cell fraction (not recorded which). CDR3 nucleotides: TGTGCCAGCAGCCAACTAGCGGGGGTATCACAGTTCTTC. Translation gives CASSQLAGVSQFF.